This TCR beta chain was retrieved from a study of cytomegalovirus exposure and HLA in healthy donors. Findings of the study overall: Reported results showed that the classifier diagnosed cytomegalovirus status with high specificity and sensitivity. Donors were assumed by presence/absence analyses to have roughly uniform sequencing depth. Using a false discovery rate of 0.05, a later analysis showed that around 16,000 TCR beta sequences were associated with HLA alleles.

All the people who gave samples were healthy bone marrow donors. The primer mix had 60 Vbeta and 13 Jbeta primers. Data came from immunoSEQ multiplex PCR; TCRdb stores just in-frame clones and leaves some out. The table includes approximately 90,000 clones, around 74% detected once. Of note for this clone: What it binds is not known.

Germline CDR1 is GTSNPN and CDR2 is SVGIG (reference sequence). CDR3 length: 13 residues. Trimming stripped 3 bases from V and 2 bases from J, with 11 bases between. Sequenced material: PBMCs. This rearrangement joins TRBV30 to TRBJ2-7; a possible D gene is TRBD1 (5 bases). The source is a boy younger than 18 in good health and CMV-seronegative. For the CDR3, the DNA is TGTGCCTGGAGATCAGGGATGGCCTACGAGCAGTACTTC. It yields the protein CAWRSGMAYEQYF.